This T cell receptor beta chain was captured in a study of shared clonotypes between healthy human individuals. Findings of the study overall: Donor scarcity curtailed the genetic and exposure-history diversity represented herein.

Positive CCR7 selection of CD45RO-negative cells yielded the naive CD8 cells, and terminally differentiated effector memory CD45RA+ cells were excluded. Sequenced by immunoSEQ multiplex PCR; TCRdb stores in-frame clones only, minus some. Found here are approximately 810,000 clones, around 92% of them singletons; the top ten hold about 25%. Trimming at V came to 0 bases and at J to 2 bases, leaving 5 bases not matched to a gene. The CDR3 has 15 amino acids. Per germline, CDR1 SGHRS and CDR2 YFSETQ. As concerns this clone: Its antigen is currently unknown.

This TCR was sampled from a man aged 25-45 years in good health. The sample taken for sequencing was naive CD8+ T cells sorted from blood. The chain recombines TRBV5-1 with TRBJ2-7; 7 bases match TRBD2. The CDR3 loop reads CASSLDAGRAYEQYF. In DNA form, the CDR3 reads TGCGCCAGCAGCTTGGATGCAGGGAGGGCCTACGAGCAGTACTTC.